This TCR beta chain was sequenced during a study of blood T cell repertoires in COVID-19 (dated by TCRdb to 2018 to 2020). Study-wide context: The collaborator samples originated in the United States, Italy and Spain and spanned the acute and convalescent phases of COVID-19. A freely available public database, intended as a resource for researchers studying the immune response to SARS-CoV-2, is where the repertoires were released. Sample metadata almost always included a de-identified subject ID, COVID-19 status, age in years and sex. The material from the prospective study consisted of cDNA or gDNA derived from T cells, B-cell-depleted T cells, or PBMCs. The samples were drawn from two sources: the first 160 participants of the ongoing ImmuneRACE study, and about 1,300 subjects contributed by 6 global collaborators. Deeply sampled blood TCRbeta repertoires from subjects exposed to, actively infected with, or recovered from COVID-19 were included in the dataset. Where available, HLA class I and class II types were obtained from metadata supplied by the sample provider rather than from assay-based typing.

In the prospective study, participants were about 18 to 100 years old, resided in fewer than 25 geographic areas of the United States, and were enrolled through a virtual design. In the prospective study, cohorts were assigned on the basis of participant-reported clinical history obtained from a screening survey and a study questionnaire. Recovered participants in ImmuneRACE Cohort 3 were defined by two consecutive negative NP/OP PCR tests, clearance by a healthcare professional, or resolution of symptoms. Each participant in the prospective study had whole blood, serum and a nasopharyngeal or oropharyngeal swab collected by mobile phlebotomists. Prospective study participants could optionally give additional blood draws and questionnaires over a 2-month period. Before DNA extraction, blood samples from the prospective study were shipped at room temperature or frozen. The paper's findings and limits, for the study overall: The amount of clinical and demographic metadata varied by source and participant and was provided uncurated.

Concerning this clone itself: Its antigen target is currently unknown. Base qualities were left out, and no much larger clone turns up one base away.

The germline V gene sets CDR1 to SGHAT and CDR2 to FQNNGV. V is trimmed back by 5 bases and J by 3 bases, and the junction contains 3 bases that no gene match accounts for. Including cysteine and phenylalanine, the CDR3 has 14 amino acids. The CDR3 DNA has 42 bases and is translated from base 1. TCRbeta CDR3 regions were amplified from genomic DNA by means of the immunoSEQ Assay, a bias-controlled multiplex PCR. The source study handled its data this way. The number of nucleated cells in each sample was estimated by amplification of reference gene primers within the assay. To quantify the absolute abundance of each unique TCRbeta CDR3 rearrangement, sequence reads were collapsed and filtered. Productive Simpson clonality was computed per sample as the square root of Simpson's diversity index over productive rearrangements. What TCRdb holds here is the immuneACCESS table cut down to in-frame rearrangements. Part of the clones is not present; checked against another copy, under half of the missing clones reflect an unresolved V gene, and the others are unexplained. The DNA gave D and trimming, while V, J and clone size come from that table. Here the sample has fewer than 350,000 clones; approximately 89% occur a single time. The ten biggest clones cover over 9% of the sample.

This clonotype was obtained from a woman between 40 and 55 years old who had recovered from COVID-19. The chain uses TRBV11-2 and TRBJ1-4, with 7 junctional bases fitting TRBD1. The sequencing input was PBMCs or T cells enriched from blood (not recorded which). The DNA reads as follows: TGTGCCAGCAGCAGGGACAGACCTAATGAAAAACTGTTTTTT. Its product reads: CASSRDRPNEKLFF.